The present T cell receptor beta chain was sequenced within a study of Graves' ophthalmopathy and Graves' hyperthyroidism. Every ophthalmopathy donor presented moderate-to-severe activity, CAS ≥3, NOSPECS ≥4 and duration under 3 months. CDR3 length equals 15 residues. Trimming stripped 0 bases from V and 8 bases from J, with 16 bases between. In germline, CDR1 is MNHEY, CDR2 SVGAGI. CDR3 regions of TCR beta were amplified from RNA transcripts. First-round RT-PCR used HTBI primers; second-round multiplex PCR followed. TCRdb recomputed calls from the multiplex PCR reads with MiXCR, one row per CDR3 protein. The sample carries about 740,000 distinct CDR3 sequences, 35% to 50% recorded once.

The source is an adult man with Graves' ophthalmopathy. Sequenced sample: peripheral blood. This chain links TRBV6-5 with TRBJ1-2; D remains ambiguous. The CDR3, as DNA: TGTGCCAGCAGTTACTCGGGCATGCTTGAAGGGGGCTACACCTTC. Residues: CASSYSGMLEGGYTF.